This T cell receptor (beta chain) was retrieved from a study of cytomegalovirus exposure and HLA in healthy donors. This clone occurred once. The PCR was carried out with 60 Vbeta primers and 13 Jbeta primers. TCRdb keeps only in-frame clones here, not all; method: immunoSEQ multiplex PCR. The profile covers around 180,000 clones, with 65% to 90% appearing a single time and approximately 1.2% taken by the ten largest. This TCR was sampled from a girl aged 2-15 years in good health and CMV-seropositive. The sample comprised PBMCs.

Here the CDR3 DNA reads TGTGCCAGCAGTGCAAGCGGAACTAACTATGGCTACACCTTC. Residues: CASSASGTNYGYTF. The chain combines TRBV6-1 with TRBJ1-2; no firm D call. CDR1 MNHNS and CDR2 SASEGT come from the germline V gene. The CDR3 consists of 14 residues. Between the trimmed V and J ends, which lost 4 bases and 0 bases, there was a span of 9 bases.